A selection of T cell receptor beta chains follows, all from one sample in a study of T-cell memory formation after mild COVID-19. TCRdb re-analysed the 5' RACE reads in MiXCR, keeping a single row per CDR3 protein. This repertoire shows hundreds of thousands of distinct CDR3 sequences, about 20% found once; its top ten account for 7% to 9%. The specimen sequenced was PBMCs or a T cell subset sorted from them (not recorded which). The receptors were gathered from an adult woman who had mild COVID-19 (a few samples of this study predate the infection). Cell type and time point are not known. Each CDR3 is given with its conserved first and last residue. Fields, in order: clone size, V gene, J gene, D gene, CDR3 protein, CDR3 DNA. D genes are given only for firm matches. Clone size, where shown, is once, few, many, or a class for clones that have expanded.

size: few; V: TRBV27; J: TRBJ2-3; D: TRBD2; CDR3: CASSLLTGGTDTQYF; DNA: TGTGCCAGCAGTTTACTAACGGGGGGAACAGATACGCAGTATTTT
size: .; V: TRBV6-5; J: TRBJ2-7; D: TRBD1; CDR3: CASSSRDRAEQYF; DNA: TGTGCCAGCAGCTCCCGGGACAGGGCCGAGCAGTACTTC
size: few; V: TRBV30; J: TRBJ2-3; D: .; CDR3: CAWSPSTDTQYF; DNA: TGTGCCTGGAGTCCGAGCACAGATACGCAGTATTTT
size: .; V: TRBV7-9; J: TRBJ2-7; D: TRBD2; CDR3: CASSWGSGSFYEQYF; DNA: TGTGCCAGCAGTTGGGGTAGCGGGAGTTTTTACGAGCAGTACTTC
size: many; V: TRBV7-2; J: TRBJ1-4; D: .; CDR3: CASSHYRNNEKLFF; DNA: TGTGCCAGCAGCCACTACCGGAATAATGAAAAACTGTTTTTT
size: .; V: TRBV9; J: TRBJ2-2; D: .; CDR3: CASSERGFAGELFF; DNA: TGTGCCAGCAGCGAGCGTGGGTTCGCCGGGGAGCTGTTTTTT
size: .; V: TRBV5-1; J: TRBJ2-1; D: TRBD2; CDR3: CASSPGTSWNEQFF; DNA: TGCGCCAGCAGCCCCGGGACTAGCTGGAATGAGCAGTTCTTC
size: few; V: TRBV7-3; J: TRBJ2-3; D: TRBD2; CDR3: CASSLLAGDASASTDTQYF; DNA: TGTGCCAGCAGCTTACTAGCGGGAGACGCCTCAGCTAGCACAGATACGCAGTATTTT
size: .; V: TRBV29-1; J: TRBJ1-2; D: .; CDR3: CSVSPRVYGYTF; DNA: TGCAGCGTTAGTCCTCGGGTCTATGGCTACACCTTC
size: .; V: TRBV25-1; J: TRBJ1-4; D: TRBD1; CDR3: CASSEYETGRDEKLFF; DNA: TGTGCCAGCAGTGAATATGAGACAGGGCGGGACGAAAAACTGTTTTTT
size: .; V: TRBV7-6; J: TRBJ2-1; D: TRBD1; CDR3: CASSSPETGNYANEQFF; DNA: TGTGCCAGCAGCTCCCCCGAGACAGGGAATTACGCCAATGAGCAGTTCTTC
size: few; V: TRBV27; J: TRBJ1-5; D: TRBD1; CDR3: CATSRGTGQGQPQHF; DNA: TGTGCCACCTCGAGAGGGACAGGACAGGGACAGCCCCAGCATTTT
size: once; V: TRBV11-2; J: TRBJ1-2; D: .; CDR3: CASSLDRAGDGYTF; DNA: TGTGCCAGCAGCTTAGATCGGGCGGGAGATGGCTACACCTTC
size: .; V: TRBV20-1; J: TRBJ2-7; D: .; CDR3: CSAPRQGTHEQYF; DNA: TGCAGTGCTCCGAGGCAGGGTACCCACGAGCAGTACTTC
size: .; V: TRBV5-1; J: TRBJ2-1; D: .; CDR3: CASSFGRDNEQFF; DNA: TGCGCCAGCAGCTTCGGGCGGGACAATGAGCAGTTCTTC
size: few; V: TRBV6-2/TRBV6-3; J: TRBJ2-5; D: .; CDR3: CASSYHQQGQETQYF; DNA: TGTGCCAGCAGTTACCATCAGCAGGGGCAAGAGACCCAGTACTTC
size: few; V: TRBV7-3; J: TRBJ2-5; D: .; CDR3: CASSLGGSSGETQYF; DNA: TGTGCCAGCAGCTTGGGGGGCTCCTCCGGAGAGACCCAGTACTTC
size: .; V: TRBV6-1; J: TRBJ2-7; D: .; CDR3: CASSPGFGQAYEQYF; DNA: TGTGCCAGCAGTCCGGGTTTCGGACAAGCCTACGAGCAGTACTTC
size: .; V: TRBV7-6; J: TRBJ2-3; D: TRBD2; CDR3: CASSQGTSGGRLDTQYF; DNA: TGTGCCAGCAGCCAAGGGACTAGCGGGGGTCGGTTAGATACGCAGTATTTT
size: .; V: TRBV7-9; J: TRBJ1-5; D: TRBD1; CDR3: CASSSGTGGTNQPQHF; DNA: TGTGCCAGCAGTTCCGGGACAGGGGGCACGAATCAGCCCCAGCATTTT
size: few; V: TRBV20-1; J: TRBJ1-6; D: TRBD1; CDR3: CSARGQGHAPLHF; DNA: TGCAGTGCCCGCGGACAGGGTCATGCACCCCTCCACTTT
size: .; V: TRBV4-1; J: TRBJ1-1; D: .; CDR3: CASSHPAGMATEAFF; DNA: TGCGCCAGCAGCCACCCCGCAGGGATGGCGACTGAAGCTTTCTTT
size: .; V: TRBV3-1; J: TRBJ2-1; D: .; CDR3: CASSHLAPEQFF; DNA: TGTGCCAGCAGCCATTTGGCCCCTGAGCAGTTCTTC
size: few; V: TRBV9; J: TRBJ1-2; D: .; CDR3: CASSPPQGLYGYTF; DNA: TGTGCCAGCAGCCCCCCACAGGGTTTATATGGCTACACCTTC
size: few; V: TRBV20-1; J: TRBJ2-1; D: .; CDR3: CSASPGRNEQFF; DNA: TGCAGTGCTAGTCCGGGACGCAATGAGCAGTTCTTC
size: .; V: TRBV7-9; J: TRBJ2-5; D: TRBD1; CDR3: CASSFRLGQVQETQYF; DNA: TGTGCCAGCAGCTTTCGCCTAGGACAGGTACAAGAGACCCAGTACTTC
size: few; V: TRBV6-1; J: TRBJ1-5; D: TRBD1; CDR3: CASIQGQGDSNQPQHF; DNA: TGTGCCAGCATCCAAGGACAGGGTGATAGCAATCAGCCCCAGCATTTT
size: .; V: TRBV19; J: TRBJ1-2; D: .; CDR3: CASRIGGTFRGYTF; DNA: TGTGCCAGTAGAATCGGGGGGACCTTCCGCGGATACACCTTC
size: .; V: TRBV30; J: TRBJ1-1; D: .; CDR3: CAWSGLRGRNTEAFF; DNA: TGTGCCTGGAGTGGCTTGAGGGGCCGGAACACTGAAGCTTTCTTT
size: .; V: TRBV7-3; J: TRBJ2-3; D: .; CDR3: CASSYVRTDTQYF; DNA: TGTGCCAGCAGCTACGTACGCACAGATACGCAGTATTTT
size: many; V: TRBV5-1; J: TRBJ2-1; D: TRBD2; CDR3: CASRFLAGGMNEQFF; DNA: TGCGCCAGCAGATTTCTAGCGGGGGGGATGAATGAGCAGTTCTTC
size: few; V: TRBV7-9; J: TRBJ1-1; D: .; CDR3: CASSLATLETFF; DNA: TGTGCCAGCAGCTTAGCCACCTTAGAGACTTTCTTT
size: .; V: TRBV7-2; J: TRBJ1-2; D: TRBD1; CDR3: CASSPGQFYYGYTF; DNA: TGTGCCAGCAGCCCGGGACAGTTTTACTATGGCTACACCTTC
size: .; V: TRBV19; J: TRBJ2-7; D: .; CDR3: CASSIPGETYEQYF; DNA: TGTGCCAGTAGTATACCTGGGGAAACCTACGAGCAGTACTTC
size: few; V: TRBV30; J: TRBJ2-1; D: TRBD2; CDR3: CAWSDRKAGGYNEQFF; DNA: TGTGCCTGGAGTGACCGCAAAGCGGGAGGATACAATGAGCAGTTCTTC
size: few; V: TRBV10-3; J: TRBJ2-1; D: TRBD2; CDR3: CAISGTSNYNEQFF; DNA: TGTGCCATCAGCGGGACTAGCAACTACAATGAGCAGTTCTTC
size: .; V: TRBV6-6; J: TRBJ2-1; D: TRBD1; CDR3: CASSYWTGGSNEQFF; DNA: TGTGCCAGCAGTTACTGGACAGGGGGTAGTAATGAGCAGTTCTTC
size: few; V: TRBV7-8; J: TRBJ2-1; D: TRBD2; CDR3: CASSLAGVTSAFNEQFF; DNA: TGTGCCAGCAGCTTAGCGGGGGTGACTAGCGCGTTCAATGAGCAGTTCTTC
size: .; V: TRBV10-3; J: TRBJ1-1; D: .; CDR3: CARKAAMNTEAFF; DNA: TGTGCCAGAAAGGCAGCTATGAACACTGAAGCTTTCTTT
size: few; V: TRBV5-6; J: TRBJ2-2; D: .; CDR3: CASGAGEANTGELFF; DNA: TGTGCCAGCGGAGCAGGGGAAGCGAACACCGGGGAGCTGTTTTTT
size: few; V: TRBV6-1; J: TRBJ2-5; D: TRBD2; CDR3: CASSQREGETQYF; DNA: TGTGCCAGCAGTCAACGGGAGGGGGAGACCCAGTACTTC
size: few; V: TRBV9; J: TRBJ1-2; D: TRBD1; CDR3: CASSNRTGFEGYTF; DNA: TGTGCCAGCAGCAACCGGACAGGTTTCGAGGGCTACACCTTC
size: .; V: TRBV7-2; J: TRBJ1-2; D: TRBD1; CDR3: CASSQTSTGNYGYTF; DNA: TGTGCCAGCAGCCAGACCTCGACAGGGAACTATGGCTACACCTTC
size: .; V: TRBV7-9; J: TRBJ2-5; D: .; CDR3: CASSFLAVQGQETQYF; DNA: TGTGCCAGCAGCTTTCTAGCAGTACAGGGCCAAGAGACCCAGTACTTC
size: .; V: TRBV11-1; J: TRBJ2-7; D: .; CDR3: CASSLADQPSYEQYF; DNA: TGTGCCAGCAGCTTAGCGGACCAGCCATCCTACGAGCAGTACTTC
size: .; V: TRBV7-9; J: TRBJ2-3; D: TRBD2; CDR3: CASSLLLLAGGPSSTDTQYF; DNA: TGTGCCAGCAGCCTCCTACTCCTAGCGGGGGGCCCTTCTAGCACAGATACGCAGTATTTT
size: .; V: TRBV6-6; J: TRBJ2-5; D: TRBD2; CDR3: CASSVSGGWGETQYF; DNA: TGTGCCAGCAGCGTTAGCGGGGGGTGGGGCGAGACCCAGTACTTC
size: few; V: TRBV5-1; J: TRBJ2-1; D: TRBD2; CDR3: CASSPGGAGWDEQFF; DNA: TGCGCCAGCAGCCCCGGCGGAGCGGGATGGGATGAGCAGTTCTTC
size: .; V: TRBV5-6; J: TRBJ2-7; D: TRBD2; CDR3: CASTFGLAGGRYEQYF; DNA: TGTGCCAGCACCTTTGGACTAGCGGGGGGCCGGTACGAGCAGTACTTC
size: few; V: TRBV4-2; J: TRBJ2-7; D: TRBD1; CDR3: CASSQSQVGQGRPYEQYF; DNA: TGTGCCAGCAGCCAAAGCCAAGTGGGACAGGGAAGACCCTACGAGCAGTACTTC
size: few; V: TRBV20-1; J: TRBJ1-2; D: TRBD1; CDR3: CSARDIFGTGEESDYGYTF; DNA: TGCAGTGCTAGAGACATATTTGGGACAGGGGAGGAAAGCGACTATGGCTACACCTTC
size: many; V: TRBV6-2/TRBV6-3; J: TRBJ2-1; D: TRBD2; CDR3: CASSGLAGPHSYNEQFF; DNA: TGTGCCAGCAGTGGACTAGCGGGTCCTCACTCCTACAATGAGCAGTTCTTC
size: .; V: TRBV20-1; J: TRBJ2-3; D: TRBD2; CDR3: CSARATSGRGADTQYF; DNA: TGCAGTGCCCGGGCGACTAGCGGGAGGGGTGCAGATACGCAGTATTTT
size: few; V: TRBV6-2/TRBV6-3; J: TRBJ1-6; D: TRBD1; CDR3: CAGRQGMNSPLHF; DNA: TGTGCCGGCCGACAGGGGATGAATTCACCCCTCCACTTT